Listed below are T cell receptor beta chains from one sample, sequenced in a study of cytomegalovirus exposure and HLA in healthy donors. The assay was immunoSEQ multiplex PCR, and TCRdb's table has in-frame clones only and misses some. The sample shows fewer than 200,000 clones, roughly 90% of them seen only once. Sequenced input: PBMCs. The receptors come from a woman in her twenties or thirties in good health and CMV-seronegative. Both conserved end residues are trimmed from each CDR3. D genes are given only for firm matches. Clone sizes are given selectively: once, few, many, or a class where the clone is expanded.

j_call | v_call | clone_size | d_call | cdr3_aa
TRBJ2-7 | TRBV11-2 | NA | NA | ASSLGQTYEQY
TRBJ2-1 | TRBV6-4 | NA | NA | ASSEKAGSYNEQF
TRBJ2-1 | TRBV7-2 | NA | TRBD2 | ASSLALAGGNYNEQF
TRBJ2-7 | TRBV28 | NA | TRBD1 | ATQRDRVPYEQY
TRBJ2-7 | TRBV7-2 | few | TRBD2 | ASSFGGLTYEQY
TRBJ2-7 | TRBV28 | NA | NA | ASSLLGNSYEQY
TRBJ2-1 | TRBV7-2 | once | NA | ASSLQEINEQF
TRBJ1-5 | TRBV2 | NA | NA | ASSVQDSYQPQH
TRBJ1-4 | TRBV7-8 | NA | NA | ASSTEQGVDEKLF
TRBJ2-1 | TRBV4-1 | NA | TRBD2 | ASSHDPLGLAAYNEQF
TRBJ2-7 | TRBV27 | once | NA | ASSLSPGRGYEQY
TRBJ2-1 | TRBV27 | NA | TRBD2 | ASSFAGGDLRNEQF
TRBJ2-2 | TRBV4-1 | NA | TRBD1 | ASSQDPTGGPGELF
TRBJ2-2 | TRBV30 | NA | TRBD1 | AWSAFGDRFRPNTGELF
TRBJ1-2 | TRBV19 | NA | NA | ASSRQSTSYGYT
TRBJ2-5 | TRBV4-2 | once | NA | ASSQDRGTPETQY
TRBJ2-3 | TRBV7-2 | NA | NA | ASSPSITDTQY
TRBJ2-1 | TRBV6-1 | NA | TRBD2 | ASSETSGTYNEQF
TRBJ1-2 | TRBV7-2 | NA | NA | ASSFDSRGGYT
TRBJ1-5 | TRBV7-8 | NA | NA | ASSLAGPSNQPQH
TRBJ2-7 | TRBV29-1 | NA | NA | SVGAMGSYEQY
TRBJ2-7 | TRBV5-5 | NA | TRBD2 | ASSLAEREVPYEQY
TRBJ1-2 | TRBV19 | NA | NA | ASSIGVSMGYT
TRBJ1-2 | TRBV7-2 | NA | NA | ASSLAGRGRGYT
TRBJ2-5 | TRBV15 | few | NA | ATSRDRIPSQETQY
TRBJ1-2 | TRBV6-1 | once | NA | ASSVLYMEGYT
TRBJ2-4 | TRBV27 | NA | NA | ASSLWGEAKNIQY
TRBJ2-5 | TRBV9 | NA | TRBD2 | ASSVGLAGVVETQY
TRBJ2-2 | TRBV19 | NA | TRBD1 | ASSIDRDRGNTGELF
TRBJ2-7 | TRBV4-1 | NA | TRBD2 | ASSQGTSGGPYEQY
TRBJ1-1 | TRBV27 | NA | NA | ASSLIQSNTEAF
TRBJ1-2 | TRBV7-9 | NA | NA | ASSLEGGQSGYT
TRBJ2-1 | TRBV4-2 | few | TRBD2 | ASSPSGRVNNEQF
TRBJ1-1 | TRBV10-2 | NA | NA | ASSEGVGATEAF
TRBJ2-1 | TRBV2 | once | NA | ASSEEPPLGEQF
TRBJ2-3 | TRBV5-1 | NA | NA | ASSSGRRTSTDTQY
TRBJ2-3 | TRBV10-3 | NA | TRBD2 | AISERAGGSDSNDTQY
TRBJ2-3 | TRBV27 | NA | NA | ASSLFAGSADTQY
TRBJ2-1 | TRBV6-5 | NA | TRBD2 | ASCSSGAYNEQF
TRBJ1-1 | TRBV19 | once | NA | ASSIGLTRQRNTEAF
TRBJ2-5 | TRBV30 | NA | NA | AWSVMGETQY
TRBJ1-2 | TRBV9 | NA | TRBD1 | ASSVQQGAYGYT
TRBJ2-1 | TRBV7-3 | NA | NA | ASSLRATASYNEQF
TRBJ2-2 | TRBV4-3 | NA | TRBD2 | ASSQDIGSGIGTGELF
TRBJ2-7 | TRBV27 | NA | TRBD1 | ASSYRDRGSYEQY
TRBJ1-1 | TRBV7-6 | NA | NA | ASSLARGNTEAF
TRBJ1-5 | TRBV5-1 | NA | NA | ASSCREGNQPQH
TRBJ2-6 | TRBV9 | NA | NA | ASSPGGRGRNSVLT
TRBJ2-2 | TRBV30 | NA | TRBD2 | AWREGTSGIFGELF
TRBJ1-5 | TRBV28 | once | TRBD1 | ASSLQDRANQPQH
TRBJ2-3 | TRBV5-1 | NA | TRBD2 | ASSGGLAGAYTDTQY
TRBJ1-5 | TRBV2 | once | NA | ASKDRGGKPQH
TRBJ1-1 | TRBV5-1 | NA | NA | ASSLGGVARTEAF